The next 27 T cell receptor beta chains were all read from a single sample in a study of CD8 T cells in ankylosing spondylitis. The antigens these receptors bind are not known. TCRdb reanalysed the 5' RACE reads using MiXCR and keeps one entry per CDR3 protein. The table shows hundreds of thousands of distinct CDR3 sequences, with 17% occurring only once. Findings and caveats of the study: There was a TCR beta motif, made of fewer than 10 highly homologous variants, that appeared characteristic of ankylosing spondylitis blood.

Sequenced material: blood, either unsorted or a sorted T cell fraction (not recorded which). These receptor sequences come from a male donor with ankylosing spondylitis.

This clonotype turned up a few times. This chain links TRBV20-1 with TRBJ2-5; D is uncertain. Trimming left V 0 bases short and J 6 bases short, with 11 bases between. Germline V gene lookup returns CDR1 DFQATT and CDR2 SNEGSKA (reference sequence). The CDR3 is made up of 13 amino acids. CDR3 sequence: CSAREEARKTQYF. In DNA form, the CDR3 reads TGCAGTGCTAGAGAGGAAGCGAGGAAGACCCAGTACTTC.

This clonotype has just a few counts. The chain couples TRBV15 to TRBJ2-5, with 10 bases identical to TRBD1. This CDR3 has 14 amino acids. The V segment lost 5 bases and the J segment 4 bases; nucleotides outside the gene matches: 4. Germline-derived CDR1 and CDR2 are LNHNV and YYDKDF (reference sequence). The CDR3 DNA reads as TGTGCCACCAGCGCTGGGACAGGGGCAGAGACCCAGTACTTC. It encodes CATSAGTGAETQYF.

The chain is built from TRBV7-3 and TRBJ2-1; 12 bases are a match to TRBD2. V was clipped by 5 bases and J by 5 bases; unmatched bases: 10. Germline loops: CDR1 SGHTA, CDR2 FQGTGA. The CDR3 has 17 residues. The CDR3 nucleotides are TGTGCCAGCAGCCAAAGGGCTAGCGGGGGGGCCAACAATGAGCAGTTCTTC. It codes for CASSQRASGGANNEQFF. The full variable domain, with the rest looked up from reference TRBV7-3 and TRBJ2-1, is GAGVSQTPSNKVTEKGKYVELRCDPISGHTALYWYRQSLGQGPEFLIYFQGTGAADDSGLPNDRFFAVRPEGSVSTLKIQRTERGDSAVYLCASSQRASGGANNEQFFGPGTRLTVL.

On this clonotype itself: This may be a read error: a much more frequent sequence differs by one nucleotide. The chain links TRBV20-1 to TRBJ2-1; possible D gene TRBD1, 5 bases. V lost 1 base and J lost 7, with 11 bases in between. This CDR3 is built from 13 residues. From germline, CDR1 is DFQATT and CDR2 SNEGSKA (reference sequence). This CDR3 reads CSARGQGWNEQFF. Here the CDR3 DNA reads TGCAGTGCTAGAGGGCAGGGATGGAATGAGCAGTTCTTC.

V gene TRBV10-3 combines with J gene TRBJ1-6, with D hard to call. Trimming removed 3 bases from V and 5 bases from J, with 20 bases in between. Germline-derived CDR1 and CDR2 are ENHRY and SYGVKD. The CDR3 is 18 residues long. This chain's CDR3 is CAISDPKVFGRHNSPLHF. Written as DNA, the CDR3 is TGTGCCATCAGTGATCCGAAGGTATTCGGGAGACATAATTCACCCCTCCACTTT.

The rearrangement uses TRBV12-5 and TRBJ1-1, with D perhaps TRBD1 (6 bases). The CDR3 sequence is 15 residues long. V shed 4 bases and J shed 5 bases, with 17 bases lying between them. The germline gives CDR1 LGHNT, CDR2 FRNRAP. The CDR3 protein is CASGYSRGWGTEAFF. CDR3 in DNA: TGTGCTAGTGGTTACAGCAGGGGCTGGGGGACTGAAGCTTTCTTT.

This clonotype came up many times. V is TRBV12-3 or TRBV12-4 and J is TRBJ1-5; 7 nucleotides agree with TRBD1. V lost 6 bases, J lost 7 bases, and 9 bases stayed unmatched. This CDR3 is 14 amino acids long. CDR3 protein: CASSYGGGGQPQHF. CDR3 bases: TGTGCCAGCAGCTACGGAGGGGGCGGACAGCCCCAGCATTTT.

The chain joins TRBV19 to TRBJ1-2, with D hard to call. Trimming pared 7 bases from V and 3 bases from J, leaving 12 bases between. This CDR3 has 13 residues. The germline V gene has CDR1 LNHDA and CDR2 SQIVND (reference sequence). In DNA form, the CDR3 reads TGTGCCAGTAAGTCGGAGAAGGACTATGGCTACACCTTC. Its translation is CASKSEKDYGYTF.

The chain employs TRBV20-1 and TRBJ1-3, with D possibly being TRBD1 (5 bases). The CDR3 length is 15 residues. The V gene lost 0 bases and the J gene lost 0 bases, with 9 bases spanning the gap. Germline CDR1 and CDR2: DFQATT and SNEGSKA (reference sequence). In DNA form, the CDR3 reads TGCAGTGCTAGAGATGGGGCAGCCTCTGGAAACACCATATATTTT. Amino acid sequence: CSARDGAASGNTIYF.

This clonotype was observed a handful of times. The chain uses TRBV11-2 and TRBJ1-5; D call uncertain. V shed 5 bases and J shed 9 bases, with 14 bases lying between them. There are 13 residues in the CDR3. Germline CDR1 is SGHAT and CDR2 is FQNNGV. Written as DNA, the CDR3 is TGTGCCAGCAGCACGACTCCCACGGGGCCCCAGCATTTT. Translation gives CASSTTPTGPQHF.

V is TRBV18 and J is TRBJ2-7; the D gene could be TRBD1 or TRBD2 (5 bases each). CDR3 length equals 14 residues. The germline V gene has CDR1 KGHSH and CDR2 LQKENI. The V gene lost 3 bases and the J gene lost 0 bases, with 9 bases spanning the gap. The CDR3 nucleotides read TGTGCCAGCTCACCGGGACCCTTCTCCTACGAGCAGTACTTC. Residues: CASSPGPFSYEQYF.

This clonotype was seen many times. The chain recombines TRBV15 with TRBJ1-2; D not certain. Germline-derived CDR1 and CDR2 are LNHNV and YYDKDF (reference sequence). CDR3 length equals 13 residues. Trimming left V 0 bases short and J 4 bases short, with 6 bases between. The CDR3 bases are TGTGCCACCAGCAGAGACGGAACCTATGGCTACACCTTC. As protein: CATSRDGTYGYTF.

This chain joins TRBV24-1 and TRBJ2-1; 9 nucleotides match TRBD2. Losses at the gene ends were 6 bases for V and 5 bases for J; bases not matched to a gene: 4. Germline CDR1 KGHDR, CDR2 SFDVKD. The CDR3 consists of 14 residues. The CDR3, as DNA: TGTGCCACCAGTTCTAGCGGGGTTAACAATGAGCAGTTCTTC. It yields the protein CATSSSGVNNEQFF.

This chain links TRBV24-1 with TRBJ2-7; 9 bases are a match to TRBD1. Germline assignment: CDR1 KGHDR and CDR2 SFDVKD. The CDR3 covers 15 residues. With 3 bases clipped from V and 3 bases from J, the junction kept 5 bases outside the gene matches. The CDR3 DNA sequence: TGTGCCACCAGTGATCCTGGGACAGGGAACTACGAGCAGTACTTC. Translating it yields CATSDPGTGNYEQYF.

The V call is TRBV12-3 or TRBV12-4, the J call TRBJ1-5; D possibly corresponds to TRBD1 (6 bases). The CDR3 has 14 amino acids. Trimming took off 7 bases at V and 3 bases at J, with 13 bases between the two ends. The CDR3, as DNA: TGTGCCAGCACCCGAGGGGGGCACAATCAGCCCCAGCATTTT. Protein: CASTRGGHNQPQHF.

This clonotype was observed a handful of times. V usage is TRBV5-1 and J usage is TRBJ1-5, with D unclear. The CDR3 covers 15 residues. CDR1 is SGHRS and CDR2 is YFSETQ in the germline V gene. V gave up 6 bases and J gave up 0 bases, with 13 bases separating them. This CDR3 reads CASKSKSNSNQPQHF. For the CDR3, the DNA is TGCGCCAGCAAGTCAAAATCGAATAGCAATCAGCCCCAGCATTTT.

This clonotype was seen only a few times. The CDR3 sequence: CASTTGGSGIYEQYF. The CDR3 coding sequence is TGTGCCAGCACTACCGGGGGTAGCGGAATTTACGAGCAGTACTTC. V usage is TRBV28 and J usage is TRBJ2-7; possibly TRBD2 for D (6 bases). Germline CDR1 and CDR2: MDHEN and SYDVKM. The CDR3 spans 15 residues. V lost 7 bases and J lost 4, with 20 bases in between. Full variable domain (remainder filled in from reference TRBV28 and TRBJ2-7): DVKVTQSSRYLVKRTGEKVFLECVQDMDHENMFWYRQDPGLGLRLIYFSYDVKMKEKGDIPEGYSVSREKKERFSLILESASTNQTSMYLCASTTGGSGIYEQYFGPGTRLTVT.

Ten or more counts support this clonotype. This CDR3 reads CASSQDPAGGYSSYNEQFF. The CDR3, as DNA: TGTGCCAGCAGCCAAGACCCAGCGGGAGGCTACAGCTCCTACAATGAGCAGTTCTTC. The genes are TRBV4-2 and TRBJ2-1, with 9 bases lining up with TRBD2. Germline V gene lookup returns CDR1 LGHNA and CDR2 YNFKEQ. The V segment lost 0 bases and the J segment 0 bases; nucleotides outside the gene matches: 9. This CDR3 comprises 19 residues.

The chain carries TRBV7-2 and TRBJ2-1, with D uncertain. Germline CDR1 and CDR2: SGHTA and FQGNSA. V was clipped by 5 bases and J by 9 bases, with 17 bases between them. CDR3 length equals 14 residues. CDR3 bases: TGTGCCAGCAGCCTTAGGCCCCTTATGGGTGAGCAGTTCTTC. It translates to CASSLRPLMGEQFF.

The V gene is TRBV18, the J gene TRBJ2-5; possibly TRBD1 or TRBD2 for D (5 bases each). The V end was cut by 6 bases, the J end by 5 bases, with 10 bases between. Per germline, CDR1 KGHSH and CDR2 LQKENI. This CDR3 comprises 12 residues. CDR3: CASSPGPETQYF. The CDR3 bases are TGTGCCAGCTCGCCGGGACCGGAGACCCAGTACTTC. Together with reference TRBV18 and TRBJ2-5, the CDR3 gives the full variable domain: NAGVMQNPRHLVRRRGQEARLRCSPMKGHSHVYWYRQLPEEGLKFMVYLQKENIIDESGMPKERFSAEFPKEGPSILRIQQVVRGDSAAYFCASSPGPETQYFGPGTRLLVL.

V and J are TRBV5-5 and TRBJ1-2; possible D gene TRBD1, 6 bases. The germline CDR1 and CDR2 sequences are SGHKS and YYEKEE (reference sequence). Between the trimmed V and J ends, which lost 0 bases and 5 bases, there was a span of 17 bases. CDR3 length equals 16 residues. CDR3: CASSLAPQGQDYGYTF. DNA of the CDR3: TGTGCCAGCAGCTTGGCCCCTCAGGGGCAGGATTATGGCTACACCTTC.

This clonotype has at least ten counts. The chain joins TRBV7-2 to TRBJ2-3; D uncertain. CDR1 and CDR2 from the germline V gene are SGHTA and FQGNSA. The CDR3 spans 14 residues. V was pared by 1 base and J by 2 bases, with 7 bases between. The CDR3 DNA sequence: TGTGCCAGCAGCTTAGGGCCCAACACAGATACGCAGTATTTT. This gives the protein CASSLGPNTDTQYF.

This clonotype showed up just a few times. J is TRBJ1-2 and V is TRBV7-2, with 11 positions matching TRBD1. CDR3 size: 15 residues. The V gene's germline CDR1 is SGHTA and CDR2 FQGNSA. J was trimmed by 6 bases and V by 8 bases; bases with no gene match: 11. The CDR3 reads CASALGQGAQNGYTF. DNA of the CDR3: TGTGCCAGCGCCCTTGGACAGGGGGCGCAAAATGGCTACACCTTC.

The chain has TRBV28 and TRBJ1-4; no clear D. Germline values: CDR1 MDHEN, CDR2 SYDVKM. V gave up 2 bases and J gave up 8 bases, with 12 bases separating them. CDR3 length: 14 amino acids. The CDR3 sequence is CASSLKRWPEKLFF. Written as DNA, the CDR3 is TGTGCCAGCAGTTTAAAACGTTGGCCCGAAAAACTGTTTTTT.

This chain connects TRBV9 to TRBJ2-1; D is uncertain. The CDR3 sequence is 15 residues long. Germline V gene data show CDR1 as SGDLS and CDR2 as YYNGEE. V lost 1 base and J lost 2, with 10 bases in between. The CDR3 bases are TGTGCCAGCAGCGTATCCCCCCAGCCCTACAATGAGCAGTTCTTC. It specifies CASSVSPQPYNEQFF.

This clonotype showed up just once. The rearrangement joins TRBV20-1 to TRBJ2-3; maybe TRBD1 (5 bases). Trimming cost V 7 bases and J 2 bases, with 13 bases left between them. The CDR3 runs to 13 residues. Germline V gene lookup returns CDR1 DFQATT and CDR2 SNEGSKA (reference sequence). The CDR3 sequence: CSGKGGHTDTQYF. The CDR3 DNA sequence: TGCAGTGGAAAGGGCGGACACACAGATACGCAGTATTTT.

V and J are TRBV12-3 or TRBV12-4 and TRBJ1-1; the D gene is possibly TRBD1 (5 bases). The V end lost 3 bases, the J end lost 4 bases, and 12 bases lay between the germline ends. There are 14 residues in the CDR3. The CDR3 nucleotides read TGTGCCAGCAGTTTGTCAGGGAGGGGCACTGAAGCTTTCTTT. Its translation is CASSLSGRGTEAFF.